Each of the 18 T cell receptor beta chains below was sequenced from the same sample in a study of blood T cell repertoires in COVID-19. TCRdb's copy holds only in-frame clones and misses some; the assay was immunoSEQ multiplex PCR. This sample carries around 310,000 clones, roughly 90% of them seen once, and the ten largest clones take around 0.93%. Sequenced: peripheral blood. The receptor set was obtained from a woman in her thirties or forties with COVID-19, enrolled during active disease.

The chain recombines TRBV27 with TRBJ2-1; 13 positions match TRBD2. In germline, CDR1 is MNHEY, CDR2 SMNVEV (reference sequence). V shed 4 bases and J 3 bases; nucleotides not matched to a gene: 3. There are 16 residues in the CDR3. Written as DNA, the CDR3 is TGTGCCAGCAGTTCCAGACTAGCGGGAGGCTACAATGAGCAGTTCTTC. Encoded protein: CASSSRLAGGYNEQFF.

The gene calls are TRBV21-1 and TRBJ2-3; TRBD1 is the table's D call and was not checked against the DNA. TRBV21-1 is marked as a pseudogene. CDR3 length equals 16 residues. The CDR3 DNA follows: TGTGCCAGCAGCAAAAAACAGCATATAAGCACAGATACGCAGTATTTT. Translated, it gives CASSKKQHISTDTQYF.

This chain uses TRBV14 with TRBJ2-5; D possibly corresponds to TRBD1 (5 bases). Germline V gene lookup returns CDR1 SGHDN and CDR2 FVKESK. V was trimmed by 1 base and J by 1 base, leaving 10 bases between them. The CDR3 has 15 residues. The CDR3 spells CASSQGRTSQETQYF. CDR3 DNA: TGTGCCAGCAGCCAAGGACGGACATCCCAAGAGACCCAGTACTTC.

This sequence joins TRBV7-8 and TRBJ2-4; D might be TRBD2 (5 bases). Germline loops: CDR1 SGHVS, CDR2 FQNEAQ. The germline V and J ends were trimmed by 5 bases and 0 bases, with 8 bases remaining between them. CDR3 size: 14 residues. CDR3 region: CASSPGEAKNIQYF. The CDR3, as DNA: TGTGCCAGCAGCCCCGGGGAAGCCAAAAACATTCAGTACTTC. The full variable domain, its missing parts supplied by reference TRBV7-8 and TRBJ2-4, is GAGVSQSPRYKVAKRGQDVALRCDPISGHVSLFWYQQALGQGPEFLTYFQNEAQLDKSGLPSDRFFAERPEGSVSTLKIQRTQQEDSAVYLCASSPGEAKNIQYFGAGTRLSVL.

The count of this clone is one. This sequence joins TRBV7-2 and TRBJ2-1, with D possibly TRBD2 on 6 matching bases. Deletions cut 5 bases from V and 10 bases from J, with 24 bases between. The CDR3 consists of 16 residues. Germline loops: CDR1 SGHTA, CDR2 FQGNSA. CDR3 in amino acids: CASSPRGTAREREQFF. DNA of the CDR3: TGTGCCAGCAGCCCACGAGGGACTGCCCGGGAGCGGGAGCAGTTCTTC.

This sequence joins TRBV19 and TRBJ2-3; 9 nucleotides line up with TRBD2. V dropped 5 bases and J dropped 6; count of bases not matched to a gene: 6. The CDR3 length is 14 residues. Germline V gene lookup returns CDR1 LNHDA and CDR2 SQIVND (reference sequence). CDR3 region: CASSVVAGADTQYF. DNA of the CDR3: TGTGCCAGTAGTGTGGTAGCGGGAGCGGATACGCAGTATTTT.

J is TRBJ2-7 and V is TRBV30, with 9 nucleotides matching TRBD1. Germline-derived CDR1 and CDR2 are GTSNPN and SVGIG (reference sequence). V was pared by 2 bases and J by 7 bases, with 15 bases of the junction left unmatched. There are 16 residues in the CDR3. The CDR3, as DNA: TGTGCCTGGAGTAAATGGTGGGGACAGGGATCAAGGGAGCAGTACTTC. This codes for CAWSKWWGQGSREQYF.

Of note for this clone: Other nucleotide sequences from this sample produce the same CDR3. The genes are TRBV7-9 and TRBJ1-2, with 10 bases that match TRBD1. The V segment lost 6 bases and the J segment 3 bases; nucleotides outside the gene matches: 4. CDR1 SEHNR and CDR2 FQNEAQ come from the germline V gene (reference sequence). The CDR3 sequence is 14 residues long. CDR3 DNA sequence: TGTGCCAGCAGTCCGGGACAGGGGCACTATGGCTACACCTTC. This gives the protein CASSPGQGHYGYTF.

This clone was observed once. The chain joins TRBV28 to TRBJ2-7; D possibly corresponds to TRBD2 (5 bases). The CDR3 has 14 amino acids. CDR1 and CDR2 from the germline V gene are MDHEN and SYDVKM. V lost 2 bases and J lost 4, with 12 bases in between. CDR3 residues: CASSLGGSGYEQYF. In DNA, the CDR3 is TGTGCCAGCAGTTTAGGAGGCTCTGGGTACGAGCAGTACTTC.

This clone was seen once. The CDR3 sequence: CASSRAGLLSGNTIYF. CDR3 nucleotide sequence: TGTGCCAGCAGTCGGGCGGGACTGCTCTCTGGAAACACCATATATTTT. This rearrangement joins TRBV27 to TRBJ1-3; D is possibly TRBD1 (5 bases). This CDR3 spans 16 amino acids. Germline-derived CDR1 and CDR2 are MNHEY and SMNVEV (reference sequence). Trimming pared 5 bases from V and 0 bases from J, leaving 14 bases between.

The chain combines TRBV11-2 with TRBJ2-3; TRBD1 aligns across 8 bases. J was trimmed by 5 bases and V by 2 bases; bases with no gene match: 12. The CDR3 has 17 residues. In germline, CDR1 is SGHAT, CDR2 FQNNGV. The CDR3 reads CASSLRDRGYSRDTQYF. CDR3 in DNA: TGTGCCAGCAGCTTAAGAGACAGGGGTTATTCAAGAGATACGCAGTATTTT.

The V call is TRBV27, the J call TRBJ2-1; TRBD2 is a possible D gene (6 bases). The CDR3 is 15 residues long. V shed 6 bases and J shed 7 bases, with 19 bases lying between them. CDR1 is MNHEY, CDR2 SMNVEV, per germline (reference sequence). The DNA for the CDR3 is TGTGCCAGCAGGGCTGAGATAGCGGTTTTAAATGAGCAGTTCTTC. Amino acid sequence: CASRAEIAVLNEQFF.

The gene calls are TRBV5-6 and TRBJ2-7; possible D gene TRBD2, 6 bases. Germline lookup yields CDR1 SGHDT and CDR2 YYEEEE. Between the trimmed V and J ends, which lost 4 bases and 9 bases, there was a span of 14 bases. The CDR3 has 12 residues. The CDR3 DNA is TGTGCCAGCAGCAGAGGGACTTTGGGGCAGTACTTC. This codes for CASSRGTLGQYF.

As DNA, the CDR3 is TGTGCCAGCAGCCCAAATGGGCTCCCCTATGGCTACACCTTC. Residues: CASSPNGLPYGYTF. The genes are TRBV9 and TRBJ1-2; D not certain. The germline V and J ends were trimmed by 4 bases and 4 bases, with 14 bases remaining between them. The CDR3 spans 14 residues. Per the germline V gene, CDR1 is SGDLS and CDR2 is YYNGEE.

As to this clone: The junction departs from the called germline gene at one end, perhaps through a read error. Other DNA sequences within the sample encode an identical CDR3. This rearrangement joins TRBV7-8 to TRBJ2-3; 9 nucleotides match TRBD1. This CDR3 comprises 16 residues. Per germline, CDR1 SGHVS and CDR2 FQNEAQ. The CDR3 is CASSLWRDRVTDTQYF. The CDR3 nucleotides are TGTGCTAGCAGCTTGTGGCGGGACAGGGTCACAGATACGCAGTATTTT.

V gene TRBV18 combines with J gene TRBJ1-2, with D tentatively TRBD1 (5 bases). CDR3 length: 14 amino acids. The germline V and J ends were trimmed by 5 bases and 8 bases, with 18 bases remaining between them. The germline V gene has CDR1 KGHSH and CDR2 LQKENI. The CDR3 protein is CASSATNAGEGYTF. The CDR3 DNA is TGTGCCAGCTCAGCCACCAACGCGGGGGAGGGCTACACCTTC.

The chain joins TRBV9 to TRBJ2-7; 10 bases agree with TRBD2. The germline gives CDR1 SGDLS, CDR2 YYNGEE. Trimming cost V 4 bases and J 0 bases; bases outside gene matches: 13. The CDR3 loop spans 18 amino acids. Here the CDR3 DNA reads TGTGCCAGCAGCCGAGACTCAAAAACTAGCGGGACCTCCTACGAGCAGTACTTC. This encodes CASSRDSKTSGTSYEQYF.

This rearrangement joins TRBV7-6 to TRBJ1-2; 8 bases match TRBD1. The CDR3 sequence is 15 residues long. V dropped 5 bases and J dropped 2; count of bases not matched to a gene: 7. Germline loops: CDR1 SGHVS, CDR2 FNYEAQ. In nucleotides, the CDR3 is TGTGCCAGCAGCGCAACTCAGGGGGCGAACTATGGCTACACCTTC. Protein sequence: CASSATQGANYGYTF. The whole variable domain, remainder taken from reference TRBV7-6 and TRBJ1-2, is GAGVSQSPRYKVTKRGQDVALRCDPISGHVSLYWYRQALGQGPEFLTYFNYEAQQDKSGLPNDRFSAERPEGSISTLTIQRTEQRDSAMYRCASSATQGANYGYTFGSGTRLTVV.